What follows is one T cell receptor beta chain and its context. What it binds is unknown. This entry is derived from a study of shared clonotypes between healthy human individuals. Study as a whole: For every donor, three CD4 naive, three CD4 memory, two CD8 naive and one CD8 memory plates were used. Broader study findings: The diversity represented, both genetic and in exposure history, was limited by few donors.

The study ran the assay at deep level. Profiled with immunoSEQ multiplex PCR; TCRdb holds only in-frame clones, not every one. This sample has about 800,000 clones; just over 95% occur once, and the top ten carry around 0.21%. CD45RO-negative, CCR7-positively selected cells formed the naive CD8 fraction, excluding terminally differentiated effector memory CD45RA+ cells. This TCR was sampled from a young man in good health. The sample taken for sequencing was naive CD8+ T cells sorted from blood.

The CDR3 coding sequence is TGTGCCAGCAGTTTCCAAGCGGGACACCGCACAGATACGCAGTATTTT. As protein: CASSFQAGHRTDTQYF. J is TRBJ2-3 and V is TRBV28, with D perhaps TRBD2 (7 bases). The CDR3 is 16 amino acids. Looked up from germline, CDR1 is MDHEN and CDR2 is SYDVKM. V lost 3 bases, J lost 1 base, and 14 bases lay in between.